This is a list of T cell receptor beta chains from one sample in a study of T cell changes during pregnancy in multiple sclerosis. Measured with immunoSEQ multiplex PCR; TCRdb has only the in-frame clones, and not every one. The repertoire holds around 96,000 clones, with around 94% as singletons. Source: peripheral blood, taken after pregnancy. These receptor sequences come from a female donor in good health, enrolled as a control in a pregnancy study. CDR3s include the opening cysteine and the closing phenylalanine or tryptophan. The D gene is left open where the match is weak. Expanded clones get a size class; other rows say once, few or many, or leave the size out.

cdr3_nt cdr3_aa clone_size j_call cdr3_length v_call d_call
TGTGCCAGTTCCGGCGGGACAGTCTATGGCTACACCTTC CASSGGTVYGYTF . TRBJ1-2 13 TRBV28 TRBD1
TGTGCCAGCTCACCAGGGGGGGGAGGCACTGAAGCTTTCTTT CASSPGGGGTEAFF . TRBJ1-1 14 TRBV18 .
TGCAGCGTTAGTCCGGACGACAGGGACGAGCAGTACTTC CSVSPDDRDEQYF . TRBJ2-7 13 TRBV29-1 TRBD1
TGCGCCAGCAGCTTGGCTCGGCAGGCTGCTGCCTACGAGCAGTACTTC CASSLARQAAAYEQYF . TRBJ2-7 16 TRBV5-1 .
TGTGCCAGCAGCCATTCATCCCAGCGGGACACTAGGAGGAATGAGCAGTTCTTC CASSHSSQRDTRRNEQFF . TRBJ2-1 18 TRBV11-3 .
TGCGCCAGCAGTTCAACAGGGTTAACTGAAGCTTTCTTT CASSSTGLTEAFF . TRBJ1-1 13 TRBV10-2 .
TGTGCCAGCAGCCTCGACTTGAGCTCCTACAATGAGCAGTTCTTC CASSLDLSSYNEQFF . TRBJ2-1 15 TRBV11-1 .
TGTGCCAGCAGCTCGGGGACAGGCTTATCTGGAAACACCATATATTTT CASSSGTGLSGNTIYF . TRBJ1-3 16 TRBV14 TRBD1
TGTGCCAGCTCACCAGGACTCCGGGAGACCCAGTACTTC CASSPGLRETQYF few TRBJ2-5 13 TRBV18 .
TGTGCCAGCAGCGTAGCTACGGGGGAGACCCAGTACTTC CASSVATGETQYF . TRBJ2-5 13 TRBV9 .
TGCGCCAGCAGCTCGGGAGGGGGGCTAGCCTACGAGCAGTACTTC CASSSGGGLAYEQYF . TRBJ2-7 15 TRBV5-1 TRBD2
TGCGCCAGCAGGTTGAGGGCAGGGGGCAGGAATGAGCAGTTCTTC CASRLRAGGRNEQFF few TRBJ2-1 15 TRBV5-1 TRBD1
TGCGCCAGCAGCTTGGGGACACCTTACGAGCAGTACTTC CASSLGTPYEQYF . TRBJ2-7 13 TRBV5-1 .
TGCAGCACCAAAACAGGGTTGACGCAGTATTTT CSTKTGLTQYF . TRBJ2-3 11 TRBV29-1 .
TGTGCCCCAAAATCAGGCTGGCTCCAAGAGACCCAGTACTTC CAPKSGWLQETQYF . TRBJ2-5 14 TRBV5-3 .
TGTGCCAGCAGTGACAGGGACACCGGGGAGCTGTTTTTT CASSDRDTGELFF . TRBJ2-2 13 TRBV6-1 .
TGTGCCAGCAGCCAAGATACTGGGACACCACAAGAGACCCAGTACTTC CASSQDTGTPQETQYF . TRBJ2-5 16 TRBV14 .
TGTGCCAGCAGTAAAACAGGGAGAAGCAATCAGCCCCAGCATTTT CASSKTGRSNQPQHF . TRBJ1-5 15 TRBV28 .
TGTGCCAGCAGCACCGGGACTAGCGGCTCCTACGAGCAGTACTTC CASSTGTSGSYEQYF few TRBJ2-7 15 TRBV6-5 TRBD2
TGTGCCAGCAGCTTTACTAGGACTAGCGGGACCTACGAGCAGTACTTC CASSFTRTSGTYEQYF . TRBJ2-7 16 TRBV2 TRBD2
TGTGCCAGTAGTCACCACCCCTCGACCCTAAGGGAGGATTATGGCTACACCTTC CASSHHPSTLREDYGYTF . TRBJ1-2 18 TRBV19 .
TGTGCCAGCAGCGACCGGCAGGGGAATCAGCCCCAGCATTTT CASSDRQGNQPQHF . TRBJ1-5 14 TRBV11-2 .
TGTGCCAGCAGCTCAGGGGATTCTAACTATGGCTACACCTTC CASSSGDSNYGYTF . TRBJ1-2 14 TRBV7-9 .
TGTGCCAGCAGCTTTCCGGGACAGGGTTTTGAGTACTTC CASSFPGQGFEYF . TRBJ2-7 13 TRBV11-2 TRBD1
TGCGCCAGCAGCTTGGCTGAGACCCAGTACTTC CASSLAETQYF . TRBJ2-5 11 TRBV5-1 .
TGTGCCAGCAGTTTACCAGCTAACTATGGCTACACCTTC CASSLPANYGYTF . TRBJ1-2 13 TRBV28 .
TGCGCCAGCAGCTCCGACACCTCGAACACTGAAGCTTTCTTT CASSSDTSNTEAFF . TRBJ1-1 14 TRBV5-1 .
TGTGCCAGCAGCTTAGGGCAAGGGGGAGCCTACGAGCAGTACTTC CASSLGQGGAYEQYF . TRBJ2-7 15 TRBV7-2 .
TGTGCCAGCAACCAATGGACGGACACCCGGGCTGAAAAACTGTTTTTT CASNQWTDTRAEKLFF . TRBJ1-4 16 TRBV7-9 .
TGTGCCAGCAGCCCGCCACGGAGGAACAATGAGCAGTTCTTC CASSPPRRNNEQFF . TRBJ2-1 14 TRBV7-9 .
TGCGCCAGACGTACTCAGGGACAAATGCCAGTGCTAGCTTCCTACGAGCAGTACTTC CARRTQGQMPVLASYEQYF . TRBJ2-7 19 TRBV23-1 .
TGTGCCATCCTTCGGACAGGGCGGGCCTACGAGCAGTACTTC CAILRTGRAYEQYF . TRBJ2-7 14 TRBV2 TRBD1
TGTGCCACCAGCCGCCGAGAGTTAGCAAATCAGCCCCAGCATTTT CATSRRELANQPQHF . TRBJ1-5 15 TRBV15 .
TGTGCCAGCAGCCTCCGACTAGCGGGAGAGGGTGAGCAGTTCTTC CASSLRLAGEGEQFF . TRBJ2-1 15 TRBV7-6 TRBD2
TGCGCCAGCAGCTTGAAGACAGGGGTAACTAGCGAGCAGTACTTC CASSLKTGVTSEQYF . TRBJ2-7 15 TRBV5-1 TRBD1
TGTGCCAGCAACAAAGGTTTAGGGGTCCGCAACTATGGCTACACCTTC CASNKGLGVRNYGYTF once TRBJ1-2 16 TRBV7-9 .
TGCGCCAGCAGCTTGTATGACAGGGCGTCTGGAAACACCATATATTTT CASSLYDRASGNTIYF . TRBJ1-3 16 TRBV5-1 TRBD1
TGCGCCAGCAGCCAAGCCCCGGGACAGGGGAATCAGCCCCAGCATTTT CASSQAPGQGNQPQHF . TRBJ1-5 16 TRBV4-1 TRBD1
TGTGCCAGCAGCTTTGGGACTAGCGGGAGCACAGATACGCAGTATTTT CASSFGTSGSTDTQYF . TRBJ2-3 16 TRBV7-2 TRBD2
TGCAGCGTTGGGACTTACTACGAGCAGTACTTC CSVGTYYEQYF . TRBJ2-7 11 TRBV29-1 .
TGTGCCATCAGGGAGACTAGCGGGAGGGACAGTAATGAGCAGTTCTTC CAIRETSGRDSNEQFF once TRBJ2-1 16 TRBV10-3 TRBD2
TGTGCCAGCAGTGGCGGGACAGGGGGCGGAGATACGCAGTATTTT CASSGGTGGGDTQYF . TRBJ2-3 15 TRBV6-4 TRBD1
TGTGCCAGCAGCTTTTATAGTACCTACAGTACTAACTATGGCTACACCTTC CASSFYSTYSTNYGYTF . TRBJ1-2 17 TRBV11-2 .
TGTGCCATCAGTGTTTGGGACACCCATAGCACAGATACGCAGTATTTT CAISVWDTHSTDTQYF . TRBJ2-3 16 TRBV10-3 .
TGTGCCAGCAGCTTCGGGACAGAGGAAAACTCTGGAAACACCATATATTTT CASSFGTEENSGNTIYF . TRBJ1-3 17 TRBV7-8 TRBD1
TGTGCCAGCAGATATCGAAAAGGGGGGGGCGAGCAGTACTTC CASRYRKGGGEQYF . TRBJ2-7 14 TRBV5-6 .
TGTGCCGACGTTAGCGGTGAGAAGGCGCAGTACTTC CADVSGEKAQYF . TRBJ2-7 12 TRBV6-1 .